This TCR beta chain was found in a study of OX40 agonist ivuxolimab in advanced cancers. TCRdb's copy holds only in-frame clones and misses some; the assay was immunoSEQ multiplex PCR. The data show about 48,000 clones, approximately 90% seen once. Study outcomes and limitations: Among the lowest peripheral clonal expansion occurred in 0.1-3.0 mg/kg partial responders. It was not determined which antigens were specifically recognized by the peripheral T cells that had undergone clonal expansion.

Trimming left V 6 bases short and J 0 bases short, with 9 bases between. The CDR3 has 14 amino acids. Germline lookup yields CDR1 MDHEN and CDR2 SYDVKM. As concerns this clone: Its antigen is still unknown.

V gene TRBV28 combines with J gene TRBJ1-5, with TRBD1 as a possible D gene (5 bases). The origin of this receptor is an adult with an advanced solid tumor such as melanoma, head and neck, liver or kidney cancer. The sequences come from CD4+ or CD8+ T cells sorted from blood, collected in a trial of the OX40 agonist ivuxolimab. The CDR3 sequence is CASRDSYSNQPQHF. As DNA, the CDR3 is TGTGCCAGCAGAGACAGTTATAGCAATCAGCCCCAGCATTTT.